The entry below describes one TCR beta chain. Its cognate antigen is unknown. The CDR3 loop spans 15 amino acids. Germline V gene data show CDR1 as SGHKS and CDR2 as YYEKEE (reference sequence). Researchers generated cDNA in eight separate reactions per sample. Molecular identifiers with 6-nucleotide sample barcodes were added during cDNA synthesis via template switching. TCRalpha and TCRbeta cDNA went through two nested PCRs of around 15 and 10 cycles. TCRdb re-called the 5' RACE reads and shows each CDR3 protein once, DNA omitted. This repertoire includes 300,000 to 400,000 distinct CDR3 sequences. The data derive from a study of monozygotic twins with inflammatory bowel disease. Study-wide results and limits: Discrimination among different T cell subtypes was not achievable.

Material: blood. The origin of this receptor is a human donor with ulcerative colitis or Crohn's disease, or a healthy co-twin of an affected twin (not recorded which). J is TRBJ1-1 and V is TRBV5-5; TCRdb calls TRBD1, which cannot be checked without DNA. This CDR3 is CASSSRQAPNTEAFF.